In this sample, the clone carrying this T cell receptor (beta chain) is medium-sized. The antigen is not known. The source of the sample is a study of T cell responses to AZD1222 COVID-19 vaccine. Study-level background: The analysis combined second doses at about 4 or about 12 weeks.

TCRdb's copy holds only in-frame clones and misses some; the assay was immunoSEQ multiplex PCR. The sample has around 160,000 clones, about 91% seen once; the top ten hold about 15%. Findings and caveats of the study: White British ancestry dominated among donors, who included more females, and clonal diversity was possibly underestimated. Unmutated variant regions are reportedly the target of nearly half of TCRs that are spike-specific.

Germline CDR1 and CDR2: LGHNA and YNFKEQ. V lost 1 base and J 6 bases, leaving 12 bases between the germline ends. The CDR3 extends over 14 amino acids. J is TRBJ1-2 and V is TRBV4-2, with D unresolved. The receptor was isolated from an adult in good health. The sequences come from peripheral blood, collected on day 0 of AZD1222 vaccination. CDR3 in amino acids: CASSQAGGRDGYTF. CDR3 DNA: TGTGCCAGCAGCCAAGCTGGAGGGAGGGATGGCTACACCTTC.